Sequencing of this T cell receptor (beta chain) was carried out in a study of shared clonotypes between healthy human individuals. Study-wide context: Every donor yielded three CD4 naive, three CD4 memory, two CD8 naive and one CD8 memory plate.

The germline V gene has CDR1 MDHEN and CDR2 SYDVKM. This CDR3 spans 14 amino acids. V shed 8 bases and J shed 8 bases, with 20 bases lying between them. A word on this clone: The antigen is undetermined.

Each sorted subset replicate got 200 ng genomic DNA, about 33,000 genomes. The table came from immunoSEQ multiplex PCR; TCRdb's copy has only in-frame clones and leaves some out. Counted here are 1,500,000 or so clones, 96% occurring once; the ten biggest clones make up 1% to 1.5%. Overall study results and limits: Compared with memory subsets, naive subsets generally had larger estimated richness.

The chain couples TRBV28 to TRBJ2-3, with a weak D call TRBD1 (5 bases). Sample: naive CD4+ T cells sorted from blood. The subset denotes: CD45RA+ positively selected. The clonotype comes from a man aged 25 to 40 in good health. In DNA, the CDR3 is TGTGCCAGCTCAGGGTTGGGTTCACATGGTACGCAGTATTTT. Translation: CASSGLGSHGTQYF.